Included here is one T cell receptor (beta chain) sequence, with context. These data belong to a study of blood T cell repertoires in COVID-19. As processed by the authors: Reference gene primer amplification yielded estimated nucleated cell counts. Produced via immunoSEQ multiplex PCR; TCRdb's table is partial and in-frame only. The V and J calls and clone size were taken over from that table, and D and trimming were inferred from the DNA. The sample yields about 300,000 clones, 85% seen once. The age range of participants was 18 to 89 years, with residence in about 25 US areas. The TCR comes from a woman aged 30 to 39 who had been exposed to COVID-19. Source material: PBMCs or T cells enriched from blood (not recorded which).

Written as DNA, the CDR3 is TGTGCCAGTAGTATAGTGGGGACAGCCTACGAGCAGTACTTC. Its translation: CASSIVGTAYEQYF. J is TRBJ2-7 and V is TRBV19; 7 bases align to TRBD1. The CDR3 is 14 amino acids. The germline V gene encodes CDR1 LNHDA and CDR2 SQIVND (reference sequence). With 1 base clipped from V and 2 bases from J, the junction kept 2 bases outside the gene matches.